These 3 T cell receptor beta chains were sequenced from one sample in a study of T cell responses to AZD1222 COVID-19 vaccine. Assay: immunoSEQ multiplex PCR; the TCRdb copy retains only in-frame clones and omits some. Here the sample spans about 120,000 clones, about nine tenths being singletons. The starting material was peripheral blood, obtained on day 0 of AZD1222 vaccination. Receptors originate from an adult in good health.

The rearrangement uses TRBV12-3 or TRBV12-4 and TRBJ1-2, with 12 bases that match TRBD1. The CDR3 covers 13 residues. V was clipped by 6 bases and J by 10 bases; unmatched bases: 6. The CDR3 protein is CASSPGTGGFYTF. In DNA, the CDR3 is TGTGCCAGCAGCCCCGGGACAGGGGGCTTCTACACCTTC.

The CDR3 DNA follows: TGTGCCAGCAGCACTCCAGGGTTTGAACAGGGGGACACTGAAGCTTTCTTT. It is translated as CASSTPGFEQGDTEAFF. The chain carries TRBV7-6 and TRBJ1-1, with 8 bases fitting TRBD1. This CDR3 has 17 amino acids. J gave up 3 bases and V 5 bases, and 14 bases lay outside the gene matches. CDR1 is SGHVS, CDR2 FNYEAQ, per germline.

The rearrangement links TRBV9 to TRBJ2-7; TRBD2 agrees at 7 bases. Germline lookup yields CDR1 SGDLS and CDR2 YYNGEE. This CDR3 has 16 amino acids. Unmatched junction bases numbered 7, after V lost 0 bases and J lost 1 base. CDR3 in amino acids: CASSVGLAEGSYEQYF. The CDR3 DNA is TGTGCCAGCAGCGTAGGACTAGCCGAAGGGTCCTACGAGCAGTACTTC. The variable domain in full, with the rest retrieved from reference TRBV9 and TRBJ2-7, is DSGVTQTPKHLITATGQRVTLRCSPRSGDLSVYWYQQSLDQGLQFLIQYYNGEERAKGNILERFSAQQFPDLHSELNLSSLELGDSALYFCASSVGLAEGSYEQYFGPGTRLTVT.